One TCR beta chain is described in this entry. The source of the sample is a study of T cell changes during pregnancy in multiple sclerosis. Germline-derived CDR1 and CDR2 are SEHNR and FQNEAQ (reference sequence). The CDR3 runs to 14 residues. J lost 6 bases, V lost 3 bases, and 3 bases had no gene match. Only in-frame clones appear in the TCRdb table, and some are missing; sequencing was by immunoSEQ multiplex PCR. In the table there are under 120,000 clones, approximately 89% of which are singletons. The chain has TRBV7-9 and TRBJ1-4; 8 positions agree with TRBD1. Here the sequenced sample was peripheral blood, taken after pregnancy. The receptor was isolated from a female donor with multiple sclerosis, enrolled in a pregnancy study. CDR3 nucleotides: TGTGCCAGCAGCTTGGTGACAGGGGATGAAAAACTGTTTTTT. Translating it yields CASSLVTGDEKLFF.